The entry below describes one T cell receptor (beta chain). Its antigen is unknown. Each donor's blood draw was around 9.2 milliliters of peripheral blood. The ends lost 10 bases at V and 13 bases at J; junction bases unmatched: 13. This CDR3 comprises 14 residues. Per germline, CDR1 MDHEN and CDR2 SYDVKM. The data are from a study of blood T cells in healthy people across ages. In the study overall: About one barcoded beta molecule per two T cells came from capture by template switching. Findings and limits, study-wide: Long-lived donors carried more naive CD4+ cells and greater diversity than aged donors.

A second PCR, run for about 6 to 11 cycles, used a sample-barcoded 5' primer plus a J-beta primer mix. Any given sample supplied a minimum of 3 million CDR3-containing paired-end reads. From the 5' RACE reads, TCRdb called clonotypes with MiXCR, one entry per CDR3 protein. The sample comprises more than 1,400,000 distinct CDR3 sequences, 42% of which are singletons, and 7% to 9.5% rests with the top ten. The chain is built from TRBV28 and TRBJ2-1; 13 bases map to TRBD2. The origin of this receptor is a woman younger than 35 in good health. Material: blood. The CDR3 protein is CATGGLAGAPGQFF. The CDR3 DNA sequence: TGTGCCACCGGAGGACTAGCGGGGGCCCCGGGACAGTTCTTC.